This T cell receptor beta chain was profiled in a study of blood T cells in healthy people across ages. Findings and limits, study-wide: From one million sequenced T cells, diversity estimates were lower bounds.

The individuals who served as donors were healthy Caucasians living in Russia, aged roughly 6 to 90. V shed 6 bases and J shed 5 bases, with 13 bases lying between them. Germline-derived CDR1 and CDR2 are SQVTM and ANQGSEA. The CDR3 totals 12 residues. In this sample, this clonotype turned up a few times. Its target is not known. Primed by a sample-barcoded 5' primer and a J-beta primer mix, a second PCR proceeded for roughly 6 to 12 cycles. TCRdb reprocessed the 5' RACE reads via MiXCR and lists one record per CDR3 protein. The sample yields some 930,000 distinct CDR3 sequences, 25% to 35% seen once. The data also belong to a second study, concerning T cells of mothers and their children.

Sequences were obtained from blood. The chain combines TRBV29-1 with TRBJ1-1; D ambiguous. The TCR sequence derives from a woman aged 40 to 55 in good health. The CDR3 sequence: CSVLSLGTEAFF. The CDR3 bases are TGCAGCGTCCTATCACTGGGGACTGAAGCTTTCTTT.